This is a list of T cell receptor beta chains from one sample in a study of radiotherapy plus CTLA-4 blockade in lung cancer. TCRdb keeps only in-frame clones here, not all; method: immunoSEQ multiplex PCR. This table holds fewer than 50,000 clones, 63% found once. This specimen consisted of peripheral blood, obtained from a patient treated with radiotherapy plus ipilimumab. These receptor sequences come from a human donor with non-small cell lung cancer who had a partial response to radiotherapy plus ipilimumab. CDR3s include the opening cysteine and the closing phenylalanine or tryptophan. The D gene is left open where the match is weak. Some rows have no size entry. The others give once, few or many, or a class for an expanded clone.

CDR3: CASSDSTRSPYEQYF
DNA: TGTGCCAGCAGTGACTCCACTCGCTCCCCTTACGAGCAGTACTTC
D: -
J: TRBJ2-7
V: TRBV6-4
size: few

CDR3: CASSPGSNNSPLHF
DNA: TGTGCCAGCAGTCCCGGGAGCAATAATTCACCCCTCCACTTT
D: -
J: TRBJ1-6
V: TRBV28
size: -

CDR3: CAWSDYGELFF
DNA: TGTGCCTGGAGTGACTACGGGGAGCTGTTTTTT
D: -
J: TRBJ2-2
V: TRBV30
size: -

CDR3: CAISESLLEGTPTPGKETQYF
DNA: TGTGCCATCAGTGAGTCCCTTTTGGAAGGGACACCAACCCCAGGGAAAGAGACCCAGTACTTC
D: -
J: TRBJ2-5
V: TRBV10-3
size: -

CDR3: CAWKDRDEAFF
DNA: TGTGCCTGGAAAGACAGGGATGAGGCTTTCTTT
D: TRBD1
J: TRBJ1-1
V: TRBV30
size: -

CDR3: CASSLGGMNTEAFF
DNA: TGTGCCAGCAGCTTGGGGGGAATGAACACTGAAGCTTTCTTT
D: -
J: TRBJ1-1
V: TRBV7-8
size: -

CDR3: CASSQRQGPDTQYF
DNA: TGCGCCAGCAGCCAGAGACAGGGCCCAGATACGCAGTATTTT
D: TRBD1
J: TRBJ2-3
V: TRBV5-1
size: -

CDR3: CASVGHPEAFF
DNA: TGTGCCAGCGTTGGACACCCTGAAGCTTTCTTT
D: -
J: TRBJ1-1
V: TRBV28
size: -

CDR3: CASRSGTGNAGANVLTF
DNA: TGTGCCAGCAGGTCCGGGACAGGGAATGCTGGGGCCAACGTCCTGACTTTC
D: TRBD1
J: TRBJ2-6
V: TRBV2
size: -

CDR3: CASSMRDFYNEQFF
DNA: TGTGCCAGCAGCATGCGGGACTTCTACAATGAGCAGTTCTTC
D: -
J: TRBJ2-1
V: TRBV6-4
size: -

CDR3: CASSSTGPAKNIQYF
DNA: TGTGCCAGCAGCTCGACAGGGCCCGCCAAAAACATTCAGTACTTC
D: TRBD1
J: TRBJ2-4
V: TRBV7-2
size: once

CDR3: CASRAGGGPYNEQFF
DNA: TGTGCCAGCCGCGCGGGCGGGGGGCCCTACAATGAGCAGTTCTTC
D: TRBD2
J: TRBJ2-1
V: TRBV7-3
size: few

CDR3: CASSSPGGTSGRGPRDTQYF
DNA: TGTGCCAGCAGCTCACCCGGAGGGACTAGCGGGCGGGGCCCCAGGGATACGCAGTATTTT
D: TRBD2
J: TRBJ2-3
V: TRBV7-6
size: -

CDR3: CASSPRITVGTEAFF
DNA: TGTGCCAGCAGCCCCCGTATAACGGTCGGCACTGAAGCTTTCTTT
D: -
J: TRBJ1-1
V: TRBV7-9
size: -

CDR3: CASSSFGGDNEQFF
DNA: TGTGCCAGCAGCTCCTTCGGCGGGGACAATGAGCAGTTCTTC
D: -
J: TRBJ2-1
V: TRBV7-6
size: -

CDR3: CASSPPSDIYEQYF
DNA: TGTGCCAGCTCACCACCGTCAGACATCTACGAGCAGTACTTC
D: -
J: TRBJ2-7
V: TRBV18
size: -

CDR3: CASSVEGGTGELFF
DNA: TGTGCCAGCAGCGTGGAGGGAGGCACCGGGGAGCTGTTTTTT
D: -
J: TRBJ2-2
V: TRBV9
size: -

CDR3: CASSLGLADNEQFF
DNA: TGTGCTAGCAGCCTGGGACTAGCGGACAATGAGCAGTTCTTC
D: TRBD2
J: TRBJ2-1
V: TRBV7-7
size: -

CDR3: CASSYRNSPLHF
DNA: TGTGCCAGCAGCTACAGGAATTCACCCCTCCACTTT
D: -
J: TRBJ1-6
V: TRBV7-2
size: -

CDR3: CATSRDWDSIHQPQHF
DNA: TGTGCCACCAGCAGAGATTGGGACAGTATTCATCAGCCCCAGCATTTT
D: TRBD1
J: TRBJ1-5
V: TRBV15
size: few

CDR3: CASSVAGTTNEKLFF
DNA: TGTGCCAGCAGCGTTGCAGGGACAACTAATGAAAAACTGTTTTTT
D: -
J: TRBJ1-4
V: TRBV9
size: -

CDR3: CASSYGQGSTEAFF
DNA: TGTGCCAGCAGTTACGGTCAGGGTAGTACTGAAGCTTTCTTT
D: -
J: TRBJ1-1
V: TRBV6-5
size: many

CDR3: CASSKREMETQYF
DNA: TGTGCCAGCAGTAAGCGGGAGATGGAGACCCAGTACTTC
D: TRBD2
J: TRBJ2-5
V: TRBV2
size: -

CDR3: CASSPGTGIQETQYF
DNA: TGTGCCAGCAGCCCCGGGACAGGGATCCAAGAGACCCAGTACTTC
D: TRBD1
J: TRBJ2-5
V: TRBV7-9
size: few

CDR3: CASNQRGENTGELFF
DNA: TGTGCCAGTAATCAGCGGGGGGAGAACACCGGGGAGCTGTTTTTT
D: TRBD2
J: TRBJ2-2
V: TRBV19
size: -

CDR3: CASSPQQGDNEQFF
DNA: TGTGCCAGCTCACCCCAACAGGGGGATAATGAGCAGTTCTTC
D: TRBD1
J: TRBJ2-1
V: TRBV18
size: -

CDR3: CASSLIQGARDTEAFF
DNA: TGTGCCAGCAGCTTAATTCAGGGGGCTAGGGACACTGAAGCTTTCTTT
D: TRBD1
J: TRBJ1-1
V: TRBV7-3
size: few

CDR3: CASSLSGTGENTEAFF
DNA: TGTGCCAGCAGTTTAAGCGGGACAGGGGAGAACACTGAAGCTTTCTTT
D: TRBD1
J: TRBJ1-1
V: TRBV28
size: -

CDR3: CASSPTPTGFGTDTQYF
DNA: TGCGCCAGCAGCCCCACCCCAACAGGGTTTGGGACAGATACGCAGTATTTT
D: -
J: TRBJ2-3
V: TRBV4-1
size: -

CDR3: CASTTTDRAEQYF
DNA: TGTGCCAGCACCACTACCGACAGGGCCGAGCAGTACTTC
D: TRBD1
J: TRBJ2-7
V: TRBV28
size: -

CDR3: CACRGVYEQYF
DNA: TGTGCCTGCCGGGGGGTCTACGAGCAGTACTTC
D: TRBD2
J: TRBJ2-7
V: TRBV30
size: -

CDR3: CASSAGTGVNTGELFF
DNA: TGTGCCAGCAGCGCCGGGACAGGGGTCAACACCGGGGAGCTGTTTTTT
D: TRBD1
J: TRBJ2-2
V: TRBV6-4
size: -

CDR3: CAWSVGGPLLSTSGANVLTF
DNA: TGTGCCTGGAGTGTAGGGGGCCCACTATTATCAACGTCTGGGGCCAACGTCCTGACTTTC
D: TRBD1
J: TRBJ2-6
V: TRBV30
size: -

CDR3: CASSLVVRSEAFF
DNA: TGTGCCAGCAGCTTAGTAGTCCGGTCTGAAGCTTTCTTT
D: -
J: TRBJ1-1
V: TRBV7-9
size: -

CDR3: CASSPTGQGIAETQYF
DNA: TGTGCCAGCAGCCCCACGGGACAGGGGATAGCGGAGACCCAGTACTTC
D: TRBD1
J: TRBJ2-5
V: TRBV7-6
size: few

CDR3: CASSPWTGFGGELFF
DNA: TGTGCCAGCTCACCATGGACAGGGTTTGGCGGGGAGCTGTTTTTT
D: TRBD1
J: TRBJ2-2
V: TRBV18
size: -

CDR3: CASSSPDRGHQPQHF
DNA: TGTGCCAGCAGCTCCCCAGACAGGGGGCATCAGCCCCAGCATTTT
D: TRBD1
J: TRBJ1-5
V: TRBV7-2
size: -

CDR3: CASSSGTGRYEQYF
DNA: TGTGCCAGCAGCTCCGGGACAGGGAGGTACGAGCAGTACTTC
D: TRBD1
J: TRBJ2-7
V: TRBV6-5
size: few

CDR3: CASSSLAGGPYEQYF
DNA: TGTGCCAGCAGTTCCCTTGCGGGGGGTCCCTACGAGCAGTACTTC
D: TRBD2
J: TRBJ2-7
V: TRBV28
size: -

CDR3: CASSVAGGPPYNEQFF
DNA: TGTGCCAGCAGCGTAGCGGGAGGGCCCCCCTACAATGAGCAGTTCTTC
D: TRBD2
J: TRBJ2-1
V: TRBV9
size: -

CDR3: CSASGQVDRGGAFF
DNA: TGCAGCGCCTCTGGACAGGTTGACCGGGGGGGAGCTTTCTTT
D: TRBD1
J: TRBJ1-1
V: TRBV29-1
size: -

CDR3: CASSYRGSYEQYF
DNA: TGTGCCAGCAGCTACAGGGGTTCCTACGAGCAGTACTTC
D: TRBD1
J: TRBJ2-7
V: TRBV5-5
size: -

CDR3: CASRGGSSYNSPLHF
DNA: TGTGCCAGCAGGGGAGGGAGCTCCTATAATTCACCCCTCCACTTT
D: -
J: TRBJ1-6
V: TRBV27
size: -

CDR3: CAWMGTGGRNGYTF
DNA: TGTGCCTGGATGGGGACGGGGGGCCGGAATGGCTACACCTTC
D: -
J: TRBJ1-2
V: TRBV30
size: -

CDR3: CASSLFPGSSYNEQFF
DNA: TGTGCCAGCAGCTTATTTCCGGGGTCCTCCTACAATGAGCAGTTCTTC
D: -
J: TRBJ2-1
V: TRBV13
size: medium-sized

CDR3: CASSLGERTYGYTF
DNA: TGTGCCAGTAGCCTAGGGGAAAGGACCTATGGCTACACCTTC
D: -
J: TRBJ1-2
V: TRBV19
size: few

CDR3: CASSPENTDTQYF
DNA: TGTGCCAGCAGTCCGGAGAACACAGATACGCAGTATTTT
D: -
J: TRBJ2-3
V: TRBV2
size: medium-sized

CDR3: CASSQEYTSNQPQHF
DNA: TGCGCCAGCAGCCAAGAATACACTAGCAATCAGCCCCAGCATTTT
D: -
J: TRBJ1-5
V: TRBV4-3
size: once